This TCR beta chain was observed in a study of blood T cell repertoires in COVID-19. Background on the study: PBMCs, B-cell-depleted T cells, or T cells were the source of the cDNA or gDNA that made up the material.

The CDR3 length is 15 residues. Germline CDR1 and CDR2: GTSNPN and SVGIG (reference sequence). The trim removed 1 base at V and 7 bases at J, leaving 5 bases unmatched. Sequenced by immunoSEQ multiplex PCR; TCRdb stores in-frame clones only, minus some. The data hold some 120,000 clones, with more than 70% observed a single time. The chain is built from TRBV30 and TRBJ1-6; 9 nucleotides match TRBD1. The TCR comes from a young woman who had recovered from COVID-19. Sequenced material: peripheral blood. CDR3 protein: CAWSELQGANSPLHF. For the CDR3, the DNA is TGTGCCTGGAGTGAATTACAGGGGGCCAATTCACCCCTCCACTTT.